A single sample is the source of the 24 T cell receptor beta chains below, sequenced in a study of T-cell memory formation after mild COVID-19. One entry per CDR3 protein, called by TCRdb with MiXCR from the 5' RACE reads. The data hold around 180,000 distinct CDR3 sequences, with approximately 18% observed a single time. Sample: PBMCs or a T cell subset sorted from them (not recorded which). Every receptor here comes from a man aged 18 to 29 who had mild COVID-19 (a few samples of this study predate the infection). Cell type and time point are not known.

This clonotype showed up just a few times. This chain links TRBV9 with TRBJ1-1; maybe TRBD1 (6 bases). CDR1 and CDR2 (germline): SGDLS, YYNGEE. The V gene lost 3 bases and the J gene lost 0 bases, with 18 bases spanning the gap. The CDR3 runs to 17 residues. CDR3 residues: CASSARQDRLMNTEAFF. The CDR3 DNA reads as TGTGCCAGCAGCGCCCGCCAGGACAGACTCATGAACACTGAAGCTTTCTTT.

This rearrangement joins TRBV4-2 to TRBJ1-1; TRBD1 might be the D (5 bases). V shed 5 bases and J shed 1 base, with 17 bases lying between them. The CDR3 spans 16 residues. Germline lookup yields CDR1 LGHNA and CDR2 YNFKEQ. The CDR3 reads CASSRLGVQANTEAFF. Written as DNA, the CDR3 is TGTGCCAGCAGCAGACTAGGGGTCCAGGCGAACACTGAAGCTTTCTTT.

The rearrangement links TRBV25-1 to TRBJ2-1, with 7 bases lining up with TRBD1. Per the germline V gene, CDR1 is MGHDK and CDR2 is SYGVNS. After removal of 7 bases from V and 0 bases from J, the junction contained 9 bases not matched to a gene. The CDR3 loop spans 16 amino acids. CDR3 bases: TGTGCCAGCACAACCTCGACAGGGAACTCCTACAATGAGCAGTTCTTC. It is translated as CASTTSTGNSYNEQFF. The variable domain in full, completed from reference TRBV25-1 and TRBJ2-1, reads EADIYQTPRYLVIGTGKKITLECSQTMGHDKMYWYQQDPGMELHLIHYSYGVNSTEKGDLSSESTVSRIRTEHFPLTLESARPSHTSQYLCASTTSTGNSYNEQFFGPGTRLTVL.

The table lists this clonotype with many counts. The chain has TRBV7-2 and TRBJ2-7; D is possibly TRBD1 or TRBD2 (5 bases each). The CDR3 spans 14 residues. From germline, CDR1 is SGHTA and CDR2 FQGNSA. V was clipped by 5 bases and J by 2 bases, with 13 bases between them. The CDR3 loop reads CASSLGMGAYEQYV. The CDR3, as DNA: TGTGCCAGCAGCCTAGGGATGGGGGCCTACGAGCAGTACGTC.

The chain uses TRBV7-9 and TRBJ2-7, with 9 bases aligning to TRBD1. Per germline, CDR1 SEHNR and CDR2 FQNEAQ (reference sequence). J lost 2 bases, V lost 5 bases, and 7 bases had no gene match. The CDR3 totals 15 residues. CDR3 protein: CASSPRDRETYEQYV. CDR3 nucleotide sequence: TGTGCCAGCAGCCCCCGGGACAGGGAAACCTACGAGCAGTACGTC.

J is TRBJ1-2 and V is TRBV10-3, with D possibly TRBD1 on 6 matching bases. V was clipped by 6 bases and J by 5 bases, with 13 bases between them. Germline CDR1 and CDR2: ENHRY and SYGVKD. The CDR3 contains 13 residues. CDR3 region: CAISKTGRYGYTF. Here the CDR3 DNA reads TGTGCCATCAGCAAGACAGGCCGATATGGCTACACCTTC.

This sequence joins TRBV6-2 or TRBV6-3 and TRBJ2-1; the D gene is possibly TRBD2 (5 bases). The CDR3 sequence is 13 residues long. V was clipped by 6 bases and J by 8 bases, with 14 bases between them. Germline V gives CDR1 MNHEY, CDR2 SVGEGT. The CDR3 reads CASSAPPGDEQFF. CDR3 nucleotide sequence: TGTGCCAGCAGCGCCCCCCCCGGGGATGAGCAGTTCTTC.

This clonotype occurred a few times. The chain has TRBV11-2 and TRBJ2-1, with 8 nucleotides matching TRBD2. CDR1 SGHAT and CDR2 FQNNGV come from the germline V gene. This CDR3 comprises 14 residues. V lost 0 bases, J lost 6 bases, and 1 base stayed unmatched. CDR3 in amino acids: CASSLEGTSNEQFF. The CDR3 DNA sequence: TGTGCCAGCAGCTTAGAAGGGACTAGCAATGAGCAGTTCTTC.

This clonotype was counted a few times. The J gene is TRBJ1-3, the V gene TRBV18; D is undetermined. This CDR3 comprises 17 residues. V lost 3 bases, J lost 0 bases, and 15 bases lay in between. Per germline, CDR1 KGHSH and CDR2 LQKENI. In DNA, the CDR3 is TGTGCCAGCTCACCTCTGGCGGCAGTCTCCTCTGGAAACACCATATATTTT. Encoded protein: CASSPLAAVSSGNTIYF. The full variable domain, in which reference TRBV18 and TRBJ1-3 provide the parts outside the CDR3, is NAGVMQNPRHLVRRRGQEARLRCSPMKGHSHVYWYRQLPEEGLKFMVYLQKENIIDESGMPKERFSAEFPKEGPSILRIQQVVRGDSAAYFCASSPLAAVSSGNTIYFGEGSWLTVV.

This chain uses TRBV6-2 or TRBV6-3 with TRBJ2-6; 8 nucleotides align to TRBD1. The V gene's germline CDR1 is MNHEY and CDR2 SVGEGT. CDR3 length: 17 amino acids. With 2 bases clipped from V and 2 bases from J, the junction kept 5 bases outside the gene matches. This CDR3 is CASSYGQGRAGANVLTF. CDR3 bases: TGTGCCAGCAGTTACGGACAGGGCCGGGCTGGGGCCAACGTCCTGACTTTC.

In this sample, this clonotype turned up a few times. The J gene is TRBJ1-5, the V gene TRBV5-1; tentative D call: TRBD1 (5 bases). Trimming shortened V by 7 bases and J by 4 bases, and 12 bases separated the two germline ends. The germline gives CDR1 SGHRS, CDR2 YFSETQ. The CDR3 is 13 residues long. The CDR3 here is CASYRRENQPQHF. CDR3 DNA sequence: TGCGCCAGCTATCGCAGGGAGAATCAGCCCCAGCATTTT.

A few counts support this clonotype. This chain joins TRBV6-5 and TRBJ2-3, with D tentatively TRBD1 (6 bases). V gave up 6 bases and J gave up 2 bases, with 18 bases separating them. Germline V gene lookup returns CDR1 MNHEY and CDR2 SVGAGI. The CDR3 has 16 amino acids. The CDR3 bases are TGTGCCAGCAGGATTACAGGGAGCCCCCACACAGATACGCAGTATTTT. This codes for CASRITGSPHTDTQYF.

In this sample, this clonotype turned up a few times. The rearrangement links TRBV5-4 to TRBJ1-2; 9 nucleotides agree with TRBD1. V lost 3 bases to trimming and J lost 8 bases; unmatched junction nucleotides: 8. Germline V gene data show CDR1 as SGHNT and CDR2 as YYREEE (reference sequence). The CDR3 runs 14 residues. The CDR3 is CASSSTDRGSGYTF. CDR3 DNA: TGTGCCAGCAGCTCTACGGACAGGGGTTCCGGCTACACCTTC.

The genes are TRBV9 and TRBJ2-7; D might be TRBD1 or TRBD2, each matching 5 bases. The V end was cut by 0 bases, the J end by 4 bases, with 11 bases between. There are 14 residues in the CDR3. CDR1 and CDR2 (germline): SGDLS, YYNGEE. CDR3 region: CASSVGQGAYEQYF. Here the CDR3 DNA reads TGTGCCAGCAGCGTAGGTCAGGGAGCGTACGAGCAGTACTTC. The full variable domain, in which reference TRBV9 and TRBJ2-7 provide the parts outside the CDR3, is DSGVTQTPKHLITATGQRVTLRCSPRSGDLSVYWYQQSLDQGLQFLIQYYNGEERAKGNILERFSAQQFPDLHSELNLSSLELGDSALYFCASSVGQGAYEQYFGPGTRLTVT.

J is TRBJ2-1 and V is TRBV18, with 9 positions matching TRBD1. Trimming cost V 4 bases and J 7 bases; bases outside gene matches: 2. The CDR3 length is 13 residues. Germline assignment: CDR1 KGHSH and CDR2 LQKENI. Written as DNA, the CDR3 is TGTGCCAGCTCACGGGGACAGGGTAATGAGCAGTTCTTC. Translated: CASSRGQGNEQFF.

This clonotype has a handful of counts. The rearrangement uses TRBV15 and TRBJ2-7, with TRBD2 matching 11 bases. The CDR3 runs to 14 residues. After removal of 0 bases from V and 9 bases from J, the junction contained 4 bases not matched to a gene. CDR1 and CDR2 from the germline V gene are LNHNV and YYDKDF (reference sequence). The CDR3 sequence is CATSRDLAGGPQYV. DNA for the CDR3: TGTGCCACCAGCAGAGATCTAGCGGGGGGCCCGCAGTACGTC.

This clonotype has more than one count but fewer than ten. The chain is built from TRBV7-2 and TRBJ1-2; tentative D call: TRBD1 (6 bases). The V gene lost 5 bases and the J gene lost 1 base, with 11 bases spanning the gap. The CDR3 is made up of 14 amino acids. Germline CDR1 and CDR2: SGHTA and FQGNSA. The CDR3: CASSLQGLNYGYTF. In DNA form, the CDR3 reads TGTGCCAGCAGCCTACAGGGCCTTAACTATGGCTACACCTTC.

The chain carries TRBV12-3 or TRBV12-4 and TRBJ1-6; the match to TRBD1 covers 10 bases. The V gene end was trimmed by 7 bases and the J gene end by 6 bases; junction bases not matched to a gene: 9. The length of the CDR3 is 16 residues. CDR3 protein: CASKGRTGGGNSPLHF. As DNA, the CDR3 is TGTGCCAGCAAAGGTCGGACAGGGGGAGGTAATTCACCCCTCCACTTT.

This clonotype appeared once. The V call is TRBV18, the J call TRBJ2-7; D possibly corresponds to TRBD1 (6 bases). The CDR3 runs 15 residues. The V and J ends lost 2 bases and 3 bases respectively, with 14 bases between them. Germline V lookup: CDR1 KGHSH, CDR2 LQKENI. CDR3 bases: TGTGCCAGCTCACCAATAATAGTAGGGGGCTACGAGCAGTACTTC. Protein sequence: CASSPIIVGGYEQYF.

The chain links TRBV14 to TRBJ2-1; 11 bases line up with TRBD2. The germline V gene encodes CDR1 SGHDN and CDR2 FVKESK. This CDR3 has 16 residues. Trimming cost V 3 bases and J 4 bases; bases outside gene matches: 5. The CDR3 DNA reads TGTGCCAGCAGCCACATAACTAGCGGGGGTTACAATGAGCAGTTCTTC. This sequence encodes CASSHITSGGYNEQFF.

This clonotype was observed a handful of times. The V and J genes are TRBV5-1 and TRBJ1-2; no reliable D call. Trimming removed 4 bases at V and 4 bases at J, with 14 bases between. This CDR3 comprises 14 residues. The germline V gene encodes CDR1 SGHRS and CDR2 YFSETQ. The CDR3 DNA is TGCGCCAGCAGCCATGGCGGAGAGCTCTATGGCTACACCTTC. Amino acids: CASSHGGELYGYTF.

This CDR3 reads CASSLGRRHVGYTF. The CDR3 DNA follows: TGTGCCAGCAGTCTAGGACGGAGACACGTTGGCTACACCTTC. The genes are TRBV6-5 and TRBJ1-2; D remains unclear. Germline values: CDR1 MNHEY, CDR2 SVGAGI. Trimming shortened V by 5 bases and J by 7 bases, and 17 bases separated the two germline ends. There are 14 residues in the CDR3.

This clonotype was observed a few times. V usage is TRBV4-2 and J usage is TRBJ1-4; D not resolved. V was trimmed by 0 bases and J by 8 bases, leaving 22 bases between them. Germline V gene lookup returns CDR1 LGHNA and CDR2 YNFKEQ. This CDR3 region has 18 residues. The CDR3 reads CASSQDPAAFQVDEKLFF. In DNA form, the CDR3 reads TGTGCCAGCAGCCAAGATCCAGCCGCATTCCAGGTGGACGAAAAACTGTTTTTT.

This chain joins TRBV7-2 and TRBJ1-4; D unresolved. The germline V gene has CDR1 SGHTA and CDR2 FQGNSA. CDR3 size: 12 residues. The V end was cut by 5 bases, the J end by 8 bases, with 9 bases between. CDR3 in amino acids: CASSLPREKLFF. The CDR3 coding sequence is TGTGCCAGCAGCCTCCCAAGGGAAAAACTGTTTTTT.